These 14 T cell receptor beta chains originate from one sample sequenced in a study of cytomegalovirus exposure and HLA in healthy donors. The PCR employed 60 Vbeta primers together with 13 Jbeta primers. Data came from immunoSEQ multiplex PCR; TCRdb stores just in-frame clones and leaves some out. The repertoire includes about 43,000 clones, approximately 47% of them detected once, and roughly 6% sits in the top ten. The source material was PBMCs. The receptor set was obtained from a man aged 55 to 70 in good health and CMV-seronegative.

This clone has more than one count but fewer than ten. This sequence joins TRBV6-5 and TRBJ2-1; 9 bases fit TRBD2. This CDR3 is built from 15 residues. CDR1 and CDR2 from the germline V gene are MNHEY and SVGAGI. Losses at the gene ends were 5 bases for V and 5 bases for J; bases not matched to a gene: 7. The chain's CDR3 is CASSRASGVHNEQFF. The CDR3 DNA follows: TGTGCCAGCAGTCGGGCTAGCGGGGTTCACAATGAGCAGTTCTTC.

As for this clone: In the same sample, other DNA sequences code for this CDR3. The CDR3 sequence: CASSLGRAQETQYF. The CDR3 bases are TGTGCCAGCAGCTTAGGCAGGGCCCAAGAGACCCAGTACTTC. The chain joins TRBV7-2 to TRBJ2-5; a possible D gene is TRBD1 (5 bases). The CDR3 has 14 amino acids. The V and J ends lost 1 base and 1 base respectively, with 7 bases between them. Germline-derived CDR1 and CDR2 are SGHTA and FQGNSA.

The chain uses TRBV10-3 and TRBJ1-2, with TRBD1 identical over 7 bases. With 6 bases clipped from V and 8 bases from J, the junction kept 3 bases outside the gene matches. The CDR3 loop spans 11 amino acids. Per the germline V gene, CDR1 is ENHRY and CDR2 is SYGVKD. CDR3 bases: TGTGCCATCAGAGGACAGGAGGGCTACACCTTC. This gives the protein CAIRGQEGYTF.

The genes are TRBV6-5 and TRBJ2-7; D unclear. V gave up 6 bases and J gave up 3 bases, with 9 bases separating them. The CDR3 totals 12 residues. The germline V gene has CDR1 MNHEY and CDR2 SVGAGI. The CDR3 sequence is CASSTPYYEQYF. The CDR3 DNA sequence: TGTGCCAGCAGCACTCCTTACTACGAGCAGTACTTC.

This clone was recorded a few times. The V call is TRBV5-1, the J call TRBJ1-1, with TRBD1 as a possible D gene (6 bases). CDR1 is SGHRS and CDR2 is YFSETQ in the germline V gene. The CDR3 loop spans 14 amino acids. Trimming shortened V by 5 bases and J by 4 bases, and 15 bases separated the two germline ends. CDR3 protein: CASSPGGGLTEAFF. The CDR3 bases are TGCGCCAGCAGTCCTGGCGGGGGGCTCACTGAAGCTTTCTTT.

In its sample, this clone was seen a few times. The chain joins TRBV7-8 to TRBJ1-2, with 10 bases that match TRBD1. The germline V gene encodes CDR1 SGHVS and CDR2 FQNEAQ. The CDR3 loop spans 15 amino acids. Trimming took 6 bases from V and 4 from J; bases not matched to a gene: 8. The CDR3 DNA sequence: TGTGCCAGCAGTCCCCCGGGACAGGGGTCCTATGGCTACACCTTC. Translating it yields CASSPPGQGSYGYTF. The entire variable domain, with the rest obtained from reference TRBV7-8 and TRBJ1-2, is as follows: GAGVSQSPRYKVAKRGQDVALRCDPISGHVSLFWYQQALGQGPEFLTYFQNEAQLDKSGLPSDRFFAERPEGSVSTLKIQRTQQEDSAVYLCASSPPGQGSYGYTFGSGTRLTVV.

CDR3 region: CASSLRVGELFF. The CDR3 DNA reads as TGTGCCAGCAGTTTGCGGGTTGGGGAGCTGTTTTTT. The chain recombines TRBV27 with TRBJ2-2; D possibly corresponds to TRBD2 (5 bases). This CDR3 comprises 12 residues. Germline assignment: CDR1 MNHEY and CDR2 SMNVEV (reference sequence). Trimming shortened V by 3 bases and J by 8 bases, and 7 bases separated the two germline ends.

The V and J genes are TRBV10-3 and TRBJ2-1; 11 bases align to TRBD2. This CDR3 is 15 amino acids long. With V trimmed by 4 bases and J by 7 bases, 6 bases remained unmatched. The V gene's germline CDR1 is ENHRY and CDR2 SYGVKD. In DNA form, the CDR3 reads TGTGCCATCAGTGGTGTCACTAGCGGGAGAAATGAGCAGTTCTTC. The encoded protein is CAISGVTSGRNEQFF.

V gene TRBV11-3 combines with J gene TRBJ2-1; D remains ambiguous. With 2 bases removed from V and 6 bases from J, the gap between germline ends came to 11 bases. The CDR3 extends over 14 amino acids. Germline lookup yields CDR1 SGHNT and CDR2 YENEEA. CDR3 sequence reads: CASSLSAVSNEQFF. CDR3 nucleotide sequence: TGTGCCAGCAGCTTAAGCGCGGTTAGCAATGAGCAGTTCTTC.

The chain has TRBV5-1 and TRBJ2-3; 10 nucleotides align to TRBD2. Per the germline V gene, CDR1 is SGHRS and CDR2 is YFSETQ. This CDR3 region has 15 residues. With 5 bases clipped from V and 2 bases from J, the junction kept 5 bases outside the gene matches. The CDR3 bases are TGCGCCAGCAGTCTAGCGGGAGCGAACACAGATACGCAGTATTTT. It codes for CASSLAGANTDTQYF.

About this clone: It is likely a read error, because the conserved phenylalanine at the end of the CDR3 is missing. J is TRBJ1-2 and V is TRBV30, with D unclear. Trimming took 2 bases from V and 8 from J, leaving 9 bases between them. The CDR3 runs to 11 residues. The germline V gene encodes CDR1 GTSNPN and CDR2 SVGIG (reference sequence). The CDR3 DNA reads TGTGCCTGGAGTCGGGAACGAGGCTACACCGTC. It yields the protein CAWSRERGYTV.

This chain links TRBV30 with TRBJ1-4; weak D call: TRBD1 (5 bases). V lost 0 bases and J 8 bases, leaving 16 bases between the germline ends. Germline V gives CDR1 GTSNPN, CDR2 SVGIG (reference sequence). The CDR3 extends over 15 amino acids. The CDR3 bases are TGTGCCTGGAGTGTCAAGACCGGGGCGGGAGAAAAACTGTTTTTT. It is translated as CAWSVKTGAGEKLFF.

This clone was seen only a few times. The chain carries TRBV5-1 and TRBJ2-7; 11 bases agree with TRBD1. The germline V gene has CDR1 SGHRS and CDR2 YFSETQ. V trimming: 0 bases; J trimming: 7 bases; junction bases outside the gene matches: 6. The CDR3 length is 15 residues. Here the CDR3 DNA reads TGCGCCAGCAGCTTGGCGGACAGGGGGCCTGGGGAGCAGTACTTC. It specifies CASSLADRGPGEQYF. Using reference TRBV5-1 and TRBJ2-7 for the parts outside the CDR3, the full variable domain is KAGVTQTPRYLIKTRGQQVTLSCSPISGHRSVSWYQQTPGQGLQFLFEYFSETQRNKGNFPGRFSGRQFSNSRSEMNVSTLELGDSALYLCASSLADRGPGEQYFGPGTRLTVT.

This rearrangement joins TRBV21-1 to TRBJ2-7; the table assigns TRBD1, which was not confirmed against the DNA. TRBV21-1 is tagged as a pseudogene. This CDR3 region has 15 residues. The CDR3 loop reads CASSKVGTHSYEQYF. The CDR3 region has the DNA TGTGCCAGCAGCAAAGTCGGGACACACTCCTACGAGCAGTACTTC.